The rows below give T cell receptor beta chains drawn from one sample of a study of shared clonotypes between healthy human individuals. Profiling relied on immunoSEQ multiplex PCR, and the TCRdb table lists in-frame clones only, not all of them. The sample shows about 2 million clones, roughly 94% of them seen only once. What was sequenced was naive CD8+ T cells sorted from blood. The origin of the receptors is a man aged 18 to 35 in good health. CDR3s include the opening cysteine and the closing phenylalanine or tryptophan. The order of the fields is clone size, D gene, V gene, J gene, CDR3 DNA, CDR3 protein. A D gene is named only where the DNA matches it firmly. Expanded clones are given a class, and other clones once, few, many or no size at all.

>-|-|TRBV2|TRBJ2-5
TGTGCCGGGGACCGACGACTGACTAGCCAAGAGACCCAGTACTTC
CAGDRRLTSQETQYF
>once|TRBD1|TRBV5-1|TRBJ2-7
TGCGCCAGCAGCTTGGATTTCGACAGGGGGAACGAGCAGTACTTC
CASSLDFDRGNEQYF
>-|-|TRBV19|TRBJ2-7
TGTGCCAGTAGTCCCGCCCATGTGTACGAGCAGTACTTC
CASSPAHVYEQYF
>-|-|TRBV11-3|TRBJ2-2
TGTGCCAGCAGCTTAGAGTCCCCTAACACCGGGGAGCTGTTTTTT
CASSLESPNTGELFF
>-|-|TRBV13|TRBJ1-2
TGTGCCACTAGCCCCGGGAGCCCGGGTGGCTACACCTTC
CATSPGSPGGYTF
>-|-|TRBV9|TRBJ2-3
TGTGCCAGCAGCGCAGATACTAGCACAGATACGCAGTATTTT
CASSADTSTDTQYF
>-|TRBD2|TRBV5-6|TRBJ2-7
TGTGCCAGCAGCCCCCCGACTAGCGGGACGTACGAGCAGTACTTC
CASSPPTSGTYEQYF
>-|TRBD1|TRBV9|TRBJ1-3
TGTGCCAGCAGCCTTAGGACAGGGGACGGAAACACCATATATTTT
CASSLRTGDGNTIYF
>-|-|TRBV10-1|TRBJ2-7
TGCGCCAGCAGTGACTCCGTGATAGGGGACGAGCAGTACTTC
CASSDSVIGDEQYF
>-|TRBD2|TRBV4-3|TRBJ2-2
TGCGCCAGCAGCCCGGACGGGGCGGGAGGGCGCACCGGGGAGCTGTTTTTT
CASSPDGAGGRTGELFF
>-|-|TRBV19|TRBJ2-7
TGTGCCAGTAGCAGACCTTTCCCCTACTACGAGCAGTACTTC
CASSRPFPYYEQYF
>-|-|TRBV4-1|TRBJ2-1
TGCGCCAGCAGCCATGCTGGGACGGACCATGAGCAGTTCTTC
CASSHAGTDHEQFF
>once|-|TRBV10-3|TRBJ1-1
TGTGCCATCAGTGAGTCGGAGGGAGTTGGGACTGAAGCTTTCTTT
CAISESEGVGTEAFF
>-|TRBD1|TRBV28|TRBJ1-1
TGTGCCAGTTGTTACAGGGGGAACACTGAAGCTTTCTTT
CASCYRGNTEAFF
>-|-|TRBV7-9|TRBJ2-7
TGTGCCAGCAGCGGGAACTGGGACGAGCAGTACTTC
CASSGNWDEQYF
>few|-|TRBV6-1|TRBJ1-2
TGTGCCAGCCCAGACCAGGGTTCTGACTATGGCTACACCTTC
CASPDQGSDYGYTF
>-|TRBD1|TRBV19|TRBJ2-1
TGTGCCAGTAGTACCCACCCCGGGACAGGGATGTCAAATGAGCAGTTCTTC
CASSTHPGTGMSNEQFF
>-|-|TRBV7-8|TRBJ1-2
TGTGCCAGCAGCGGTAGGGAACGGCCGGGGGGAGGCTACACCTTC
CASSGRERPGGGYTF
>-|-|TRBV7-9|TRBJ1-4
TGTGCCAGCAGCTTAGCGTGGACAGAGTATGAAAAACTGTTTTTT
CASSLAWTEYEKLFF
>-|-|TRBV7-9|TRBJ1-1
TGTGCCAGCAGCTCGACTACCTCGAACACTGAAGCTTTCTTT
CASSSTTSNTEAFF
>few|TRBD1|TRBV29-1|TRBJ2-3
TGCAGCGTCATAGCACAGGGGAGTAGCACAGATACGCAGTATTTT
CSVIAQGSSTDTQYF
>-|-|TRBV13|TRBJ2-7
TGTGCCAGCAGCTTACTAGGGGTGGGGGAGCAGTACTTC
CASSLLGVGEQYF
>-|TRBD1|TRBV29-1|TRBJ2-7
TGCAGCGTTGAAGTCCGGGACAGGGGGGACTACGAGCAGTACTTC
CSVEVRDRGDYEQYF
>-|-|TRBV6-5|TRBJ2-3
TGTGCCAGCAGTTCCGCCCTCGGGGGCTCAGATACGCAGTATTTT
CASSSALGGSDTQYF
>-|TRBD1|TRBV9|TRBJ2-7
TGTGCCAGCAGGGGACAGGGCCACGAGCAGTACTTC
CASRGQGHEQYF
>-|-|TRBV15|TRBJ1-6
TGTGCCACCAGCAGGACAACTGCCTATAATTCACCCCTCCACTTT
CATSRTTAYNSPLHF
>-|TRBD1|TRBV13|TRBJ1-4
TGTGCCAGCAGCTCCGGGACAGGGAGTGAAAAACTGTTTTTT
CASSSGTGSEKLFF
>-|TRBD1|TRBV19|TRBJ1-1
TGTGCCAGTAGTATTGGGACAGGGGGATTTACTGAAGCTTTCTTT
CASSIGTGGFTEAFF
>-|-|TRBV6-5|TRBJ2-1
TGTGCCAGCAGTTACGAAGCAGGGATAGGCTACAATGAGCAGTTCTTC
CASSYEAGIGYNEQFF
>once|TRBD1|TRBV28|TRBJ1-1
TGTGCCAGCAGTTCCCCCACCCGACCGGGACAGGGGGCGATGAACACTGAAGCTTTCTTT
CASSSPTRPGQGAMNTEAFF
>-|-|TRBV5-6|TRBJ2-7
TGTGCCAGCAGCTTGGGGACCGAATCTTCCTACGAGCAGTACTTC
CASSLGTESSYEQYF
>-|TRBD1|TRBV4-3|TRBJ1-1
TGCGCCAGCAGCCCCCGACAGGGTTTGGCGAACACTGAAGCTTTCTTT
CASSPRQGLANTEAFF
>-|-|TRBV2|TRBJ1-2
TGTGCCAAAACCGGGACGCCTGGTAGTTATGGCTACACCTTC
CAKTGTPGSYGYTF
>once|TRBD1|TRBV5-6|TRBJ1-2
TGTGCCAGCAGCCACGACAGGGGGCGGAACTATGGCTACACCTTC
CASSHDRGRNYGYTF
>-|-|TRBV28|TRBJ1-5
TGTGCCAGCAGTCCGGGACAAGGCAATCAGCCCCAGCATTTT
CASSPGQGNQPQHF
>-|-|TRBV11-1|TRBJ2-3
TGTGCCAGCAGCTTAGCGGCTCTCGGAACAGATACGCAGTATTTT
CASSLAALGTDTQYF
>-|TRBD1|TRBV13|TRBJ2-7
TGTGCCAGCAGCCCCAGGGCAGGGGGCGGCTACGAGCAGTACTTC
CASSPRAGGGYEQYF
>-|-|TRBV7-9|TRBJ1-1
TGTGCCAGCAGCTTAACGGGGCCTGAAGCTTTCTTT
CASSLTGPEAFF
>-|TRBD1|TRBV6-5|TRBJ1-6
TGTGCCAGCAGTTACCTAACGGGACAGTATAATTCACCCCTCCACTTT
CASSYLTGQYNSPLHF
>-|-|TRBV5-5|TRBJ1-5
TGTGCCAGCAGCCCGCTTGACAGTTTCCCCCAGCATTTT
CASSPLDSFPQHF
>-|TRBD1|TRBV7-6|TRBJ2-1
TGTGCCAGCAGCCGTTTAACAGGGGATGACAATGAGCAGTTCTTC
CASSRLTGDDNEQFF
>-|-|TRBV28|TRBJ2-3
TGTGCCAGCAGTTTCGGGGAGGGGGGCACAGATACGCAGTATTTT
CASSFGEGGTDTQYF
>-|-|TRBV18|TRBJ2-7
TGTGCCAGCTCACCCCAGGGGGGAAGCTCCTACGAGCAGTACTTC
CASSPQGGSSYEQYF
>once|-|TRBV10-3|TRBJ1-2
TGTGCCATCAGTGAGCGGGGGGATGGCTACACCTTC
CAISERGDGYTF
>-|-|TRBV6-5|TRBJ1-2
TGTGCCAGCAGCCAACGACTCGAAAACTATGGCTACACCTTC
CASSQRLENYGYTF
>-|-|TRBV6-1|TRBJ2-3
TGTGCCAGCAGGTCTCAGACAGACACAGATACGCAGTATTTT
CASRSQTDTDTQYF
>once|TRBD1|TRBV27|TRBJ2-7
TGTGCCAGCAGTCCTTCGACAGGGGCCCAACTCTACGAGCAGTACTTC
CASSPSTGAQLYEQYF
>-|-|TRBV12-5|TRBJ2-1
TGTGCTAGTGGTTTGGTTCCAGACCATGAGCAGTTCTTC
CASGLVPDHEQFF
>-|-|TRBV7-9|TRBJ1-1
TGTGCCAGCAGGGATAGAGAGGGGGACACTGAAGCTTTCTTT
CASRDREGDTEAFF
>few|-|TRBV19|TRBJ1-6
TGTGCCAGTAGTATAACGGTCACTGGACCTTCACCCCTCCACTTT
CASSITVTGPSPLHF
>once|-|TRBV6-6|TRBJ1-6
TGTGCCAGCAGTTACCCGGGGTCCTATAATTCACCCCTCCACTTT
CASSYPGSYNSPLHF
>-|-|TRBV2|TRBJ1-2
TGTGCCAGCAGTGAACGTAAGGAATTTTCCACCTTC
CASSERKEFSTF
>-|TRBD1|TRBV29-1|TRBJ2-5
TGCAGCGTATGGACAGGGGGAGAGACCCAGTACTTC
CSVWTGGETQYF